This T cell receptor (beta chain) originates from a study of shared clonotypes between healthy human individuals. Clones were read by immunoSEQ multiplex PCR, and TCRdb kept only the in-frame ones, dropping some. The sample has around 1,100,000 clones, about 80% seen once; the top ten hold roughly 0.82%. Material: memory CD4+ T cells from PBMCs. Subset specified: CD45RA-negative fraction. The clonotype originates from a man between 18 and 35 years old in good health. Some clones in this sample may be carry-over from other donors' samples.

This CDR3 is CASSVGVGYNEQFF. CDR3 sequence (DNA): TGTGCCAGCAGCGTAGGTGTAGGATACAATGAGCAGTTCTTC. The chain links TRBV9 to TRBJ2-1; D is unclear. Trimming cost V 0 bases and J 4 bases, with 8 bases left between them. Germline V gene lookup returns CDR1 SGDLS and CDR2 YYNGEE. The CDR3 is 14 amino acids.